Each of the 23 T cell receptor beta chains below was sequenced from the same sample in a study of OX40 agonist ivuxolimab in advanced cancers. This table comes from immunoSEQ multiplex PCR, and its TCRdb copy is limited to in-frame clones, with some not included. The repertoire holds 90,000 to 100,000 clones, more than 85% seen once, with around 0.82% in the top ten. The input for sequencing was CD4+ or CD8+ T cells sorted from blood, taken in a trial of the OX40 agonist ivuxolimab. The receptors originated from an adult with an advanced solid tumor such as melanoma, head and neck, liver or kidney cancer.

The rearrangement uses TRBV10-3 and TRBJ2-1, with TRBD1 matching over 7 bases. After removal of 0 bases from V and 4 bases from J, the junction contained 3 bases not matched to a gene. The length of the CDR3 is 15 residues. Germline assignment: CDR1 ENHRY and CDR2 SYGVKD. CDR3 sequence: CAISESGQDYNEQFF. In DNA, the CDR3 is TGTGCCATCAGTGAGTCCGGACAGGATTACAATGAGCAGTTCTTC.

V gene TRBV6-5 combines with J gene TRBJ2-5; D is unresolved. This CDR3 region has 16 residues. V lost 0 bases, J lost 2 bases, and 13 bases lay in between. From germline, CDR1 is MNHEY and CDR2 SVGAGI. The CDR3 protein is CASSYSNTIGQETQYF. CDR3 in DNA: TGTGCCAGCAGTTACTCGAATACAATCGGGCAAGAGACCCAGTACTTC.

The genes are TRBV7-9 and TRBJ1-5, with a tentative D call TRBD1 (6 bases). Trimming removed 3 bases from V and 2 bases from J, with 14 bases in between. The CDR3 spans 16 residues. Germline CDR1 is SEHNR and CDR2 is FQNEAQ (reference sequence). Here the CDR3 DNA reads TGTGCCAGCAGCTTGTGGGGGCGAGGTGGCAATCAGCCCCAGCATTTT. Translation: CASSLWGRGGNQPQHF.

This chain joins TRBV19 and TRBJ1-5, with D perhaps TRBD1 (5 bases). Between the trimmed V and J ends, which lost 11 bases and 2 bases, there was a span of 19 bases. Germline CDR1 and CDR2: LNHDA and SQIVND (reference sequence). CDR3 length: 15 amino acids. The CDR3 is CAGGVGVVGNQPQHF. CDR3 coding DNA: TGTGCCGGCGGGGTGGGGGTCGTCGGCAATCAGCCCCAGCATTTT.

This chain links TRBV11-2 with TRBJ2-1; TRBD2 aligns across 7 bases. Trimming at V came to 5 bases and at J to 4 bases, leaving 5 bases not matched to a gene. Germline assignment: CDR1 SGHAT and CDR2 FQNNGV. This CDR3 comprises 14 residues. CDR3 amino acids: CASSQPGLYNEQFF. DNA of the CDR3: TGTGCCAGCAGCCAACCGGGACTATACAATGAGCAGTTCTTC. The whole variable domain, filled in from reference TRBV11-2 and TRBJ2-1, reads EAGVAQSPRYKIIEKRQSVAFWCNPISGHATLYWYQQILGQGPKLLIQFQNNGVVDDSQLPKDRFSAERLKGVDSTLKIQPAKLEDSAVYLCASSQPGLYNEQFFGPGTRLTVL.

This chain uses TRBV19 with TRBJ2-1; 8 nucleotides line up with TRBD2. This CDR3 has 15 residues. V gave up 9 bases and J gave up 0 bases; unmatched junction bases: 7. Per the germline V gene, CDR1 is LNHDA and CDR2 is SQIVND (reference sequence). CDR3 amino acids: CASGRAARSYNEQFF. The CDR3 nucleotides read TGTGCCAGCGGGAGGGCCGCTCGCTCCTACAATGAGCAGTTCTTC.

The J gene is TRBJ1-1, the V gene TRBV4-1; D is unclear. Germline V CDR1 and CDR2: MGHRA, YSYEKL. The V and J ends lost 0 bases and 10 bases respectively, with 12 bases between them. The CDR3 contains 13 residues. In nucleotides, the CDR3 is TGCGCCAGCAGCCAAGAACTTGCGCGGGGAGCTTTCTTT. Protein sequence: CASSQELARGAFF.

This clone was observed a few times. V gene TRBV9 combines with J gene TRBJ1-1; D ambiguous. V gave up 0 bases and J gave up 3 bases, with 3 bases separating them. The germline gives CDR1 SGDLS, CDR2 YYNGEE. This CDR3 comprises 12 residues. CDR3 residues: CASSVGYTEAFF. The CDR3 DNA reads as TGTGCCAGCAGCGTAGGTTACACTGAAGCTTTCTTT. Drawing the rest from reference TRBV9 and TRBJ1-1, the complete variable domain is DSGVTQTPKHLITATGQRVTLRCSPRSGDLSVYWYQQSLDQGLQFLIQYYNGEERAKGNILERFSAQQFPDLHSELNLSSLELGDSALYFCASSVGYTEAFFGQGTRLTVV.

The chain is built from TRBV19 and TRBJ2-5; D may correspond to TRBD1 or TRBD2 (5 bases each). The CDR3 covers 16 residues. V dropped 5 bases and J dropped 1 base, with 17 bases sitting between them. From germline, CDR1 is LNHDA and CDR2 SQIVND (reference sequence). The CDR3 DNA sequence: TGTGCCAGTAGTGCGGCTAGTCCAGGGAGCCAAGAGACCCAGTACTTC. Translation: CASSAASPGSQETQYF. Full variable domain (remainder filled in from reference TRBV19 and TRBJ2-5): DGGITQSPKYLFRKEGQNVTLSCEQNLNHDAMYWYRQDPGQGLRLIYYSQIVNDFQKGDIAEGYSVSREKKESFPLTVTSAQKNPTAFYLCASSAASPGSQETQYFGPGTRLLVL.

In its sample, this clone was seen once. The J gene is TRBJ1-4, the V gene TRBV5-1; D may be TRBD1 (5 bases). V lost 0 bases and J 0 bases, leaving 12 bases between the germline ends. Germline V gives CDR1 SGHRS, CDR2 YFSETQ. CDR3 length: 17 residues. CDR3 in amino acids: CASSLAPGGTTNEKLFF. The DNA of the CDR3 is TGCGCCAGCAGCTTGGCCCCGGGGGGTACAACTAATGAAAAACTGTTTTTT. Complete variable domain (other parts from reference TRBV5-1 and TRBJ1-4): KAGVTQTPRYLIKTRGQQVTLSCSPISGHRSVSWYQQTPGQGLQFLFEYFSETQRNKGNFPGRFSGRQFSNSRSEMNVSTLELGDSALYLCASSLAPGGTTNEKLFFGSGTQLSVL.

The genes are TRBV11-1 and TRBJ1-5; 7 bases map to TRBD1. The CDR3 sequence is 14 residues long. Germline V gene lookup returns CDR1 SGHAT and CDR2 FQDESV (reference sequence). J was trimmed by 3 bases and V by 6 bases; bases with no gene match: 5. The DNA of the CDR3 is TGTGCCAGCAGTCCACAGGGGAACAATCAGCCCCAGCATTTT. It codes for CASSPQGNNQPQHF.

In nucleotides, the CDR3 is TGTGCCATCAGTGCCGGGTATGAGCAGTACGTC. The encoded protein is CAISAGYEQYV. The chain couples TRBV10-3 to TRBJ2-7; no clear D gene. Between the trimmed V and J ends, which lost 4 bases and 7 bases, there was a span of 8 bases. This CDR3 has 11 amino acids. Per germline, CDR1 ENHRY and CDR2 SYGVKD.

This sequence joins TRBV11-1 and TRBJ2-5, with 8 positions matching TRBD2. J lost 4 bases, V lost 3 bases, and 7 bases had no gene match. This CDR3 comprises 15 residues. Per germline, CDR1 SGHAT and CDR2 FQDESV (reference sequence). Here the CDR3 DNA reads TGTGCCAGCAGCTTCCTTGGACTAGCCAGAGAGACCCAGTACTTC. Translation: CASSFLGLARETQYF.

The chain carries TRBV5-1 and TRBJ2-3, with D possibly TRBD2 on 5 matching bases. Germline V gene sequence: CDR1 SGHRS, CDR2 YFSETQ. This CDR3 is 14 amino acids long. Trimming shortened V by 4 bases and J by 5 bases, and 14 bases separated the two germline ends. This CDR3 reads CASSRGQDLDTQYF. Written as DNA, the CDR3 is TGCGCCAGCAGCCGAGGGCAAGACCTAGATACGCAGTATTTT.

The CDR3 region has the DNA TGTGCCAGCAGCTTTTCGCGCGGGAGGGCCGCAGATACGCAGTATTTT. Amino acids: CASSFSRGRAADTQYF. The rearrangement links TRBV7-2 to TRBJ2-3; 9 bases align to TRBD2. V lost 3 bases to trimming and J lost 4 bases; unmatched junction nucleotides: 8. Germline values: CDR1 SGHTA, CDR2 FQGNSA. The CDR3 length is 16 residues.

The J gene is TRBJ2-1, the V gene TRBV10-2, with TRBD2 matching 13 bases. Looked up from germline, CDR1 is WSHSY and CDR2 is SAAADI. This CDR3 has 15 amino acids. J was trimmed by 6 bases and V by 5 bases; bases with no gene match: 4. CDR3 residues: CASSPGTSGTNEQFF. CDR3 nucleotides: TGCGCCAGCAGTCCTGGGACTAGCGGGACCAATGAGCAGTTCTTC.

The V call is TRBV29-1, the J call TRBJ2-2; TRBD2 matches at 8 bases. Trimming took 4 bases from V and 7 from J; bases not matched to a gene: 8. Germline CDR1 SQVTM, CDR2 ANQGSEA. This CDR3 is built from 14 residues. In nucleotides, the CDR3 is TGCAGCGTTGGGGGAAGCGGGAGCGACGGGGAGCTGTTTTTT. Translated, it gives CSVGGSGSDGELFF.

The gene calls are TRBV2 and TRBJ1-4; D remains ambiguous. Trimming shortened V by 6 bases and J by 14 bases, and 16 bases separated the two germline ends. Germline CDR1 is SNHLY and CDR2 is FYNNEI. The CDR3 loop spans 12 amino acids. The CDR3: CASSSRRIGLFF. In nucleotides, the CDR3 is TGTGCCAGCAGCTCCAGACGTATAGGTCTGTTTTTT.

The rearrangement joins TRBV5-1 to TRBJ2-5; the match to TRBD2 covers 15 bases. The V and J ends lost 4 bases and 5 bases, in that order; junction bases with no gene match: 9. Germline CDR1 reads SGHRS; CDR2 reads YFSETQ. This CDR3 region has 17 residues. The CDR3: CASSPLGLAGGEETQYF. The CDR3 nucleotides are TGCGCCAGCAGCCCTCTAGGACTAGCGGGAGGGGAGGAGACCCAGTACTTC. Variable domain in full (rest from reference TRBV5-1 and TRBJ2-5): KAGVTQTPRYLIKTRGQQVTLSCSPISGHRSVSWYQQTPGQGLQFLFEYFSETQRNKGNFPGRFSGRQFSNSRSEMNVSTLELGDSALYLCASSPLGLAGGEETQYFGPGTRLLVL.

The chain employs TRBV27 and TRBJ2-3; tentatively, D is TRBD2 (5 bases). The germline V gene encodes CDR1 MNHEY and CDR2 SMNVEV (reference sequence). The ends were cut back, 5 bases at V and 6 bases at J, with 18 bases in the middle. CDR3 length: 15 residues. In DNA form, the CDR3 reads TGTGCCAGCAGTACAAGGAACCCTAGCTCGGATACGCAGTATTTT. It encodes CASSTRNPSSDTQYF.

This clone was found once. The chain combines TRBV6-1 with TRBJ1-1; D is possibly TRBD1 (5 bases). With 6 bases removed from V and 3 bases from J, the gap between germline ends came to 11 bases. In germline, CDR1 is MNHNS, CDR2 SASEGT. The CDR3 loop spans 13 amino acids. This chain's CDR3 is CASRGDSDTEAFF. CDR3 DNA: TGTGCCAGCAGGGGGGACTCTGACACTGAAGCTTTCTTT.

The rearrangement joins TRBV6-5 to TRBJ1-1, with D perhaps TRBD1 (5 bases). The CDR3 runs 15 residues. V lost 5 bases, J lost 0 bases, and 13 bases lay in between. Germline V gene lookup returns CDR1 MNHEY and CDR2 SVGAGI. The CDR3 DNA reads TGTGCCAGCAGTCCCCCCAGGGCAATGAACACTGAAGCTTTCTTT. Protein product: CASSPPRAMNTEAFF.

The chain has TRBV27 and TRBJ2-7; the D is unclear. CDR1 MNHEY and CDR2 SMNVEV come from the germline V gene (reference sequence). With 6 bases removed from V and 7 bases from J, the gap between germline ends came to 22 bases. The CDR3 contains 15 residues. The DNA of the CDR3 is TGTGCCAGCAGCCGAGGCCCCCCGCCGCCCCGGGAGCAGTACTTC. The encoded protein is CASSRGPPPPREQYF.